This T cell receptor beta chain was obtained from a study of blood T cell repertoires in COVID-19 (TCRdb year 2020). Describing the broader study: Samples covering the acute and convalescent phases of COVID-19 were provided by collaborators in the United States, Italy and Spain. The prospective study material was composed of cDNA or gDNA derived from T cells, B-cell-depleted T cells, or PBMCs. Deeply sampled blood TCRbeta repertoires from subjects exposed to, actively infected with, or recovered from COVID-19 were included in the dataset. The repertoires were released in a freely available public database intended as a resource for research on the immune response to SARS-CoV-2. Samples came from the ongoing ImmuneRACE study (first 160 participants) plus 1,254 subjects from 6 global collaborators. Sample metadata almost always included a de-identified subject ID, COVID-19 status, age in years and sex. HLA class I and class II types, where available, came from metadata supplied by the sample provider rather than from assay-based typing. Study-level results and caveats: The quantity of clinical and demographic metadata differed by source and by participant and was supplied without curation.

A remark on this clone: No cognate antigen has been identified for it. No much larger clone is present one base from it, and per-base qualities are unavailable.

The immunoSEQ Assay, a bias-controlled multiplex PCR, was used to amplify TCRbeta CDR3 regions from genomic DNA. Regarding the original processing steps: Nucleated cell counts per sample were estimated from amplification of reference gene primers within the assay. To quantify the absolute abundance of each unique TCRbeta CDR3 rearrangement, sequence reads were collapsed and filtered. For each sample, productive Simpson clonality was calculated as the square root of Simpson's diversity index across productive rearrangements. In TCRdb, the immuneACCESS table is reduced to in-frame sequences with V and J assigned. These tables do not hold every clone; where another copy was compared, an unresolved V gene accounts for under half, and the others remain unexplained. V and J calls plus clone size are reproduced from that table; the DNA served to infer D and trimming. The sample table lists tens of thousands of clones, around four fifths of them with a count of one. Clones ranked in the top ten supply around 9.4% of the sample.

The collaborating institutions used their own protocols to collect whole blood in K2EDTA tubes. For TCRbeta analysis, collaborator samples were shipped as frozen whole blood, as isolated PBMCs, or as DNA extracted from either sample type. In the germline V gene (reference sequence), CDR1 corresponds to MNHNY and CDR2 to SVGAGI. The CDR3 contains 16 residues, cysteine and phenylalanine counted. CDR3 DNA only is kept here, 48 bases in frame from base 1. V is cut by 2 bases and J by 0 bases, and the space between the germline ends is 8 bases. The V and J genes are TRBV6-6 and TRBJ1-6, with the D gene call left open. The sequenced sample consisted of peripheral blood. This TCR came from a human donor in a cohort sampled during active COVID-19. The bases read TGTGCCAGCAGTTACAAAGAGAGCTCCTATAATTCACCCCTCCACTTT. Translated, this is CASSYKESSYNSPLHF.